This T cell receptor (beta chain) was obtained from a study of cytomegalovirus exposure and HLA in healthy donors listed by TCRdb under 2017. About the full investigation: An earlier analysis of roughly 630 of the donors reported 250 to 350 Gb of sequence data and 120 million or so unique TCR beta sequences from about 179 million T cells. Roughly 300 gigabases of sequencing data and tens of millions of unique TCR sequences were included in an early release covering about 620 HLA-typed donors. Of the 300 to 500 genotyped donors, approximately 81% were placed in the genetic ancestry cluster associated with self-reported Caucasian donors. The study aimed to test whether signatures of past pathogen exposure could be identified by cataloging public T cell receptors. The study used immunosequencing to profile the T cell repertoires of under 700 subjects and linked those repertoires to cytomegalovirus serostatus. In addition to the first cohort of roughly 670 subjects, a separate validation cohort of 120 different subjects was used. High-throughput TCR immunosequencing, statistical association of individual TCRs with disease status, and machine learning were combined to predict cytomegalovirus infection status. A later analysis re-examined previously published TCR beta repertoires from more than 600 donors and added high-resolution HLA genotyping to investigate patterns of TCR occurrence. In the later analysis, no new phenotypic data were used to find candidate immune exposures; instead, reliance was placed on TCR beta sequences and their occurrence across donors. In an earlier analysis of more than 550 of the donors, high-throughput TCR beta sequencing was used to judge whether each TCR beta V gene segment behaved as functional or pseudogenic. Donor age, sex, ethnicity and CMV serostatus were compiled alongside the repertoire data. In a later genetic analysis, genome-wide SNP genotypes for about 55% of the roughly 670 donors were used, and that subset was treated as a discovery cohort. Every repertoire in the discovery cohort had been generated on one and the same sequencing platform. Both class I and class II loci were covered by HLA typing, at four-digit resolution. The number of donors typed differed by locus, with about 620-630 for A, B, C, DRB1 and DQB1, over 500 for DQA1, approximately 580 for DPA1, and some 470 for DPB1. Because of strong linkage in the cohort, five DR-DQ haplotypes were treated as single units for association and clustering. Across approximately 400 genotyped donors of the cohort, an average of about 240,000 unique TCR beta nucleotide sequences per donor were sequenced, and 15% to 20% of those sequences were non-productive. Results the study describes overall, beyond this receptor: In a later analysis, most CMV-associated TCR beta chains were found to appear HLA-restricted, with HLA associations seemingly driven largely by CMV exposure. Across donors, most TCR sequences were observed very rarely, whereas some public TCRs were present in many individuals. In the study, roughly 160 TCR beta chains were listed as associated with cytomegalovirus. Compared with equally common non-associated chains, HLA-associated TCR beta chains in a later analysis were more clonally expanded and had lower generation probabilities. A few of the identified cytomegalovirus-associated TCR beta chains were confirmed in vitro to be specific for cytomegalovirus antigens. A further reported finding was that TCR beta sequences accurately predicted the HLA-A and HLA-B alleles for most subjects in the first cohort. It was suggested by the authors that the approach could potentially be generalized to other disease states and immunological phenotypes. Because counts were too low, about 17 rarely observed V segments, including chromosome 9 orphons, were excluded from the earlier analysis of around 640 of the donors. In an earlier analysis of 587 of the donors, most TCR beta V segments appeared in productive rearrangements about 87% or about 30% of the time, broadly matching IMGT annotations. The classifier was reported to diagnose cytomegalovirus status with high specificity and sensitivity in both the original cohort and the validation cohort. A later analysis reported that several top co-occurrence clusters appeared linked to parvovirus B19, influenza, CMV and Epstein-Barr virus. Strong co-occurrence of HLA alleles, especially DR and DQ, made assigning TCR associations to individual alleles difficult. A cluster of highly shared sequence variants was judged likely to represent a technical artifact of the sequencing pipeline. In a later analysis, TCR association rates were found to vary across HLA loci, with the most associated TCRs seen for DRB1 alleles and the fewest for HLA-C alleles. In a later genetic analysis, a missense DCLRE1C variant was associated with V-gene and J-gene trimming of TCR beta chains, and the association was replicated in an independent cohort. Correlated functional status among segregating V segments might be attributable to linkage disequilibrium, but an unknown experimental factor could not be ruled out. Presence/absence analyses assumed roughly uniform sequencing depth across donors, an assumption that may not hold. Only TCR beta chains were sequenced in this cohort, and the absence of alpha or paired-chain data limited detectable features. At a false discovery rate of 0.05, a later analysis linked 16,951 TCR beta sequences to specific HLA alleles. Because some donors lacked HLA typing at each locus, the association tests relied only on the typed subset. The 87-base-pair reads could not distinguish some IMGT-functional V segments, including TRBV6-2 and TRBV6-3, so those segments were excluded. According to a later genetic analysis, donors in an Asian-associated ancestry cluster had fewer N-insertions in productive TCRs than the roughly 670-donor mean. CMV serostatus was the only immune exposure information available for the cohort.

On this clone itself: The clone's antigen remains unknown. Base qualities are not recorded, but no much larger clone differs from it by a single base.

V gives up 3 bases and J gives up 4 bases, and the segment between their germline ends measures 12 bases. In the germline V gene (reference sequence), CDR1 corresponds to GTSNPN and CDR2 to SVGIG. From the cysteine through the phenylalanine, the CDR3 covers 13 amino acids. Only CDR3 DNA remains: 39 bases, in frame from the first base. Receptors were amplified or captured by the immunoSEQ multiplex PCR assay. A mixture of 60 forward primers for TCR Vbeta segments and 13 reverse primers for TCR Jbeta segments was used in the multiplex PCR. Amplification of the CDR3 region of rearranged TCR beta genes was performed with a multiplex PCR assay on genomic DNA. On the Illumina HiSeq System, the amplified TCR beta libraries were sequenced as 87-base-pair reads. Concerning the study's data processing: A later analysis counted approximately 84 million unique TCR beta chains across the approximately 700 repertoires, and some 11 million of these chains were shared by at least two donors. Raw reads were error-corrected and collapsed into unique sequences with a nearest-neighbor algorithm that merged closely related sequences to remove PCR and sequencing errors. V, D and J gene segments were assigned by aligning CDR3 sequences to IMGT reference sequences. Each retained sequence needed at least a six-nucleotide match to both a V gene segment and a J gene segment. Rearrangements were called productive when the CDR3 lacked stop codons and stayed in frame with V and J; all others were non-productive. CDR3 was defined according to IMGT convention as the region running from the second conserved V-encoded cysteine to the conserved J-encoded phenylalanine. The earlier analysis of about 640 of the donors excluded any sequence lacking an unambiguous match to a single V gene segment. In an earlier analysis of some 590 of the donors, V segments were called functional above 56.7% productive rearrangements and were called segregating when the between-donor standard deviation exceeded 5%. A statistical classification framework was built for diagnosing cytomegalovirus status from the catalog of TCR beta chain sequences. In a later analysis, TCR nucleotide sequences were compared against IMGT/GENE-DB human TR gene sequences so that V and J genes could be assigned. In a later analysis, CDR3 sequences and most-parsimonious VDJ recombination scenarios were assigned using the TCRdist pipeline. A later analysis defined each TCR beta chain by its CDR3 amino acid sequence plus V-gene family, and excluded reads lacking a unique V-gene family. In a later analysis, fewer than 650 highly shared, low-generation-probability nucleotide sequences were removed to address suspected cross-contamination and a sequencing artifact. For each public chain, a later analysis derived a clonal expansion index from normalized ranks of inferred template counts within each repertoire. Generation probabilities in a later analysis came from a VDJ recombination model fitted to out-of-frame rearrangements, and those results were checked against IGoR. Hypergeometric tests were used in a later analysis to score TCR-TCR, TCR-HLA and TCR-CMV co-occurrence, with a repertoire-size bias correction applied to the TCR pairs. In a later analysis, false discovery rates were estimated by permuting HLA or CMV assignments 20 times. In a later analysis, co-occurring TCRs were grouped using DBSCAN, with TCRdist sequence similarity added in when clustering inside HLA-allele-positive subsets. Repertoires with fewer than 30,000 or more than 120,000 public chains, plus five repertoires with anomalous nucleotide sharing, were excluded from co-occurrence clustering. The source is immuneACCESS, and TCRdb retained only in-frame sequences with V and J called. Part of the clones is not carried over; for the studies checked, unresolved V genes explain less than half of this, and the remainder is unexplained. The DNA gave D and trimming, while V, J and clone size come from that table. The sample records 150,000 to 160,000 clones, around 82% of which are singletons. Clones ranked in the top ten supply about 5.6% of the sample.

The cohort was made up of approximately 700 healthy bone marrow donors. At the time of sampling, every cohort member was nominally healthy, though immune exposures that went unrecorded were likely present. The donor tested CMV seropositive, placing the donor among the approximately 290 seropositive members of the cohort. A peripheral blood sample was collected from each donor, and TCR beta sequencing was performed on peripheral blood mononuclear cells. The Qiagen DNeasy Blood Extraction Kit was used to extract genomic DNA from the blood cell samples. Here the chain combines TRBV30 and TRBJ1-1; the D gene identity is not certain. The receptor comes from a woman aged 40 to 49 in good health and CMV-seropositive. The sequencing input was PBMCs. Here is the DNA: TGTGCCTGGAGGGGTCGGGGAGTCACTGAAGCTTTCTTT. Its protein is CAWRGRGVTEAFF.